This T cell receptor (beta chain) was identified during a study of Ad26.COV2.S vaccination and SARS-CoV-2 variants. Treatment described: 15 to 20 received Ad26.COV2.S at low or high dose, single or two shots; about 5 received placebo; per-sample allocation not given. Vaccine and placebo recipients were sampled on day 63 after the first injection. TCRdb's copy holds only in-frame clones and misses some; the assay was immunoSEQ multiplex PCR. The top ten clones hold roughly 1.7% of a sample with about half a million clones, 80% to 90% of them seen once. The CDR3 extends over 15 amino acids. Germline V gives CDR1 SGHTS, CDR2 YDEGEE. Trimming took off 4 bases at V and 2 bases at J, with 15 bases between the two ends.

The sequence came from a person aged 18-60 years who received the Ad26.COV2.S COVID-19 vaccine or a placebo. The sequenced sample was peripheral blood, obtained in a trial of Ad26.COV2.S vaccine versus placebo. The rearrangement uses TRBV5-8 and TRBJ1-2; tentative D call: TRBD1 (5 bases). The CDR3 region is CASSLGGGRNYGYTF. CDR3 nucleotide sequence: TGTGCCAGCAGCCTCGGGGGTGGCAGAAACTATGGCTACACCTTC.